This paragraph covers one T cell receptor (beta chain) sequence. This CDR3 has 15 residues. Germline V gene data show CDR1 as SGHDT and CDR2 as YYEEEE. Trimming pared 4 bases from V and 0 bases from J, leaving 13 bases between. Produced via immunoSEQ multiplex PCR; TCRdb's table is partial and in-frame only. This sample has more than 300,000 clones; about 95% occur once, and the top ten carry about 0.02%. This sample was taken from a study of shared T cell receptors in the human thymus. The chain links TRBV5-6 to TRBJ1-2; D call uncertain. This receptor was taken from a human donor. Sequenced: thymocytes. The DNA of the CDR3 is TGTGCCAGCAGCGCTCATTTGACGGCTAACTATGGCTACACCTTC. As protein: CASSAHLTANYGYTF.